Below, 21 T cell receptor beta chains from the same sample are listed, as sequenced in a study of response to subunit inactivated influenza vaccine. TCRdb itself ran the RT-PCR reads through MiXCR, one entry per CDR3 protein. The table has 150,000 to 200,000 distinct CDR3 sequences, roughly 12% seen once; the top ten hold approximately 30%. The same sample was also studied in work on T cells expressing NK-cell markers. That work states: Production of TCR beta cDNA relied on 5'RACE template switching with UMIs.

Sequencing used CD8+ T cells sorted from PBMCs, obtained 11 to 12 days after vaccination. The receptors here all came from a man aged 45-65 years who received an inactivated influenza vaccine.

In this sample, this clonotype turned up a few times. V usage is TRBV5-1 and J usage is TRBJ2-7; 7 nucleotides agree with TRBD1. Germline CDR1 SGHRS, CDR2 YFSETQ. This CDR3 comprises 20 residues. The V and J ends lost 2 bases and 3 bases, in that order; junction bases with no gene match: 23. The chain's CDR3 is CASSLLTPLREGAGVYEQYF. CDR3 in DNA: TGCGCCAGCAGCTTACTAACCCCGCTACGTGAGGGGGCCGGAGTCTACGAGCAGTACTTC.

V is TRBV4-3 and J is TRBJ1-6; perhaps TRBD1 as D (5 bases). The CDR3 sequence is 14 residues long. V was pared by 2 bases and J by 6 bases, with 8 bases between. In germline, CDR1 is LGHNA, CDR2 YSLEER. The CDR3 DNA reads TGCGCCAGCAGCCAATGGGGGGTTAATTCACCCCTCCACTTT. This sequence encodes CASSQWGVNSPLHF.

This clonotype was detected a few times. The genes are TRBV15 and TRBJ2-7; D remains ambiguous. CDR1 is LNHNV and CDR2 is YYDKDF in the germline V gene (reference sequence). The CDR3 contains 13 residues. Trimming pared 1 base from V and 3 bases from J, leaving 7 bases between. CDR3 region: CATSRVDVYEQYF. The DNA for the CDR3 is TGTGCCACCAGCAGAGTTGACGTCTACGAGCAGTACTTC.

A few counts support this clonotype. V and J are TRBV18 and TRBJ2-2; D is ambiguous. The CDR3 is 11 residues long. The V gene's germline CDR1 is KGHSH and CDR2 LQKENI. Trimming pared 0 bases from V and 7 bases from J, leaving 0 bases between. In nucleotides, the CDR3 is TGTGCCAGCTCACCACCCGGGGAGCTGTTTTTT. This translates into CASSPPGELFF. The full variable domain, rest sourced from reference TRBV18 and TRBJ2-2, is NAGVMQNPRHLVRRRGQEARLRCSPMKGHSHVYWYRQLPEEGLKFMVYLQKENIIDESGMPKERFSAEFPKEGPSILRIQQVVRGDSAAYFCASSPPGELFFGEGSRLTVL.

The rearrangement joins TRBV11-2 to TRBJ2-7; 7 bases fit TRBD1. This CDR3 contains 14 residues. Germline lookup yields CDR1 SGHAT and CDR2 FQNNGV. The junction had 5 bases not matched to a gene; V was cut back by 3 bases and J by 3 bases. The CDR3: CASSFGTEYYEQYF. The CDR3 DNA sequence: TGTGCCAGCAGCTTCGGGACAGAATACTACGAGCAGTACTTC.

This chain uses TRBV24-1 with TRBJ2-1, with D perhaps TRBD2 (5 bases). Trimming took 4 bases from V and 6 from J, leaving 9 bases between them. Germline V gene sequence: CDR1 KGHDR, CDR2 SFDVKD. The CDR3 covers 13 residues. The CDR3 nucleotides are TGTGCCACCAGTGACTGGACTGTCAATGAGCAGTTCTTC. It translates to CATSDWTVNEQFF.

Many counts were recorded for this clonotype. The J gene is TRBJ2-1, the V gene TRBV15; D may be TRBD1 (6 bases). The V and J ends lost 1 base and 7 bases respectively, with 14 bases between them. Per germline, CDR1 LNHNV and CDR2 YYDKDF (reference sequence). The CDR3 consists of 15 residues. CDR3 nucleotides: TGTGCCACCAGCAGAGTAGGGGGACCCTCAAATGAGCAGTTCTTC. Translation gives CATSRVGGPSNEQFF.

This clonotype was seen only a few times. V and J are TRBV14 and TRBJ1-1; a weak D match, TRBD1 (5 bases). The V end lost 1 base, the J end lost 5 bases, and 8 bases lay between the germline ends. In germline, CDR1 is SGHDN, CDR2 FVKESK. The length of the CDR3 is 13 residues. CDR3 protein: CASSQVRGTEAFF. The CDR3 bases are TGTGCCAGCAGCCAAGTTCGGGGGACTGAAGCTTTCTTT.

This clonotype was recorded at least ten times. This chain connects TRBV5-8 to TRBJ2-3, with D hard to call. This CDR3 comprises 14 residues. CDR1 SGHTS and CDR2 YDEGEE come from the germline V gene. With 5 bases removed from V and 0 bases from J, the gap between germline ends came to 10 bases. The DNA for the CDR3 is TGTGCCAGCAGTTTACGGACGAGCACAGATACGCAGTATTTT. The encoded protein is CASSLRTSTDTQYF.

The chain has TRBV5-6 and TRBJ1-2, with D uncertain. The V gene's germline CDR1 is SGHDT and CDR2 YYEEEE. Trimming left V 2 bases short and J 3 bases short, with 2 bases between. The CDR3 totals 11 residues. The CDR3 bases are TGTGCCAGCAGCTTTCACTATGGCTACACCTTC. It translates to CASSFHYGYTF.

This clonotype was recorded a few times. The chain joins TRBV20-1 to TRBJ2-3; D is possibly TRBD1 or TRBD2 (5 bases each). V was clipped by 5 bases and J by 2 bases, with 20 bases between them. Per the germline V gene, CDR1 is DFQATT and CDR2 is SNEGSKA (reference sequence). This CDR3 is 16 amino acids long. CDR3 region: CSADNPGAAPTDTQYF. CDR3 DNA: TGCAGTGCTGACAATCCCGGGGCAGCCCCCACAGATACGCAGTATTTT.

This clonotype was observed a few times. The gene calls are TRBV28 and TRBJ1-5; D is perhaps TRBD1 (5 bases). This CDR3 has 15 residues. The V and J ends lost 5 bases and 2 bases respectively, with 13 bases between them. Germline CDR1 and CDR2: MDHEN and SYDVKM. The CDR3 region is CASSPRGAGNQPQHF. In DNA, the CDR3 is TGTGCCAGCAGTCCCCGTGGGGCCGGCAATCAGCCCCAGCATTTT.

The V and J genes are TRBV7-8 and TRBJ1-5; D is unresolved. Trimming took 0 bases from V and 6 from J, leaving 6 bases between them. CDR1 is SGHVS and CDR2 is FQNEAQ in the germline V gene. The CDR3 sequence is 13 residues long. CDR3 sequence: CASSLAEAQPQHF. The CDR3 nucleotides are TGTGCCAGCAGCTTAGCAGAGGCTCAGCCCCAGCATTTT.

This clonotype appeared many times. The chain combines TRBV9 with TRBJ2-1; D is ambiguous. V was clipped by 3 bases and J by 7 bases, with 11 bases between them. This CDR3 spans 13 amino acids. Germline V gene sequence: CDR1 SGDLS, CDR2 YYNGEE. CDR3 in amino acids: CASSAPRKNEQFF. As DNA, the CDR3 is TGTGCCAGCAGCGCCCCGAGGAAAAATGAGCAGTTCTTC.

The chain couples TRBV15 to TRBJ1-4; TRBD1 aligns across 7 bases. Trimming cost V 6 bases and J 7 bases; bases outside gene matches: 8. CDR1 is LNHNV, CDR2 YYDKDF, per germline (reference sequence). The CDR3 is 14 amino acids. The DNA of the CDR3 is TGTGCCACCAGGGAGACAGGGACGGGTGAAAAACTGTTTTTT. Translating it yields CATRETGTGEKLFF.

This clonotype has ten or more counts. This rearrangement joins TRBV6-5 to TRBJ2-3, with 8 bases fitting TRBD2. The CDR3 length is 16 residues. CDR1 is MNHEY, CDR2 SVGAGI, per germline. V lost 6 bases and J lost 1; bases outside the gene matches: 9. As DNA, the CDR3 is TGTGCCAGCAGCCCCTGGACTAGCCGCGGCACAGATACGCAGTATTTT. Amino acid sequence: CASSPWTSRGTDTQYF.

About this clonotype: One end of the junction fails to match germline, which may point to a read error. The chain employs TRBV11-2 and TRBJ2-3, with a weak D call TRBD2 (5 bases). This CDR3 contains 16 residues. Germline V lookup: CDR1 SGHAT, CDR2 FQNNGV. The CDR3 reads CAISLLAGPSTDTQYF. The CDR3 DNA reads as TGTGCCATCAGCTTGCTAGCTGGGCCTTCCACAGATACGCAGTATTTT. Complete variable domain (other parts from reference TRBV11-2 and TRBJ2-3): EAGVAQSPRYKIIEKRQSVAFWCNPISGHATLYWYQQILGQGPKLLIQFQNNGVVDDSQLPKDRFSAERLKGVDSTLKIQPAKLEDSAVYLCAISLLAGPSTDTQYFGPGTRLTVL.

The chain links TRBV6-2 or TRBV6-3 to TRBJ2-1; D possibly corresponds to TRBD1 (5 bases). Looked up from germline, CDR1 is MNHEY and CDR2 is SVGEGT. The CDR3 runs 15 residues. V gave up 3 bases and J gave up 5 bases, with 14 bases separating them. The CDR3: CASSYLGVADNEQFF. The CDR3 bases are TGTGCCAGCAGTTATCTAGGGGTGGCCGACAATGAGCAGTTCTTC.

In its sample, this clonotype was seen a few times. The chain joins TRBV6-2 or TRBV6-3 to TRBJ2-5, with D possibly TRBD1 on 5 matching bases. The ends were cut back, 6 bases at V and 4 bases at J, with 15 bases in the middle. Germline V gives CDR1 MNHEY, CDR2 SVGEGT. The CDR3 is 14 amino acids. This CDR3 reads CASSRGRQGETQYF. CDR3 in DNA: TGTGCCAGCAGCCGTGGCCGCCAGGGAGAGACCCAGTACTTC.

A few counts support this clonotype. The chain links TRBV6-2 or TRBV6-3 to TRBJ2-7, with unresolved D. Trimming took off 7 bases at V and 2 bases at J, with 18 bases between the two ends. CDR3 length: 15 residues. CDR1 and CDR2 (germline): MNHEY, SVGEGT. As DNA, the CDR3 is TGTGCCAGCAAAAAACCTTTCGGGCTTCCCTACGAGCAGTACTTC. As protein: CASKKPFGLPYEQYF.

J is TRBJ2-7 and V is TRBV7-6, with D perhaps assigned TRBD1 or TRBD2 (6 bases each). The V gene lost 1 base and the J gene lost 6 bases, with 13 bases spanning the gap. The germline gives CDR1 SGHVS, CDR2 FNYEAQ. The CDR3 consists of 14 residues. The CDR3 region is CASSLGRGGSEQYF. CDR3 nucleotide sequence: TGTGCCAGCAGCTTAGGCAGGGGAGGTTCCGAGCAGTACTTC.